Following are 6 T cell receptor beta chains from one sample sequenced in a study of identifying expanded T cells in peripheral blood (dated by TCRdb to between 2018 and 2021). Preparation of the library involved the immunoSEQ multiplex PCR assay. The source is immuneACCESS, and TCRdb retained only in-frame sequences with V and J called. Part of the clones is not carried over; for the studies checked, unresolved V genes explain less than half of this, and the remainder is unexplained. Across this sample there are 95,000 to 100,000 clones, with roughly nine tenths seen only once. The ten largest clones represent roughly 17% of the sample. The sequenced sample was blood. Source of these receptors: a person aged 18 to 70 in good health.

This chain uses TRBV4-3 with TRBJ2-3, with TRBD2 matching over 7 bases. Losses at the gene ends were 0 bases for V and 4 bases for J; bases not matched to a gene: 4. CDR1 and CDR2 from the germline V gene are LGHNA and YSLEER. CDR3 size: 15 residues. The CDR3 DNA sequence: TGCGCCAGCAGCCAAGAAGGGAGGGTCGCAGATACGCAGTATTTT. This gives the protein CASSQEGRVADTQYF.

The chain carries TRBV6-1 and TRBJ2-1; D possibly corresponds to TRBD1 (6 bases). The V and J ends lost 5 bases and 0 bases respectively, with 11 bases between them. The CDR3 length is 15 residues. CDR1 and CDR2 (germline): MNHNS, SASEGT. The chain's CDR3 is CASSRQGSSYNEQFF. In DNA, the CDR3 is TGTGCCAGCAGTCGGCAGGGGAGCTCCTACAATGAGCAGTTCTTC.

The rearrangement links TRBV7-9 to TRBJ1-4; possible D gene TRBD1, 6 bases. The CDR3 runs to 15 residues. The germline CDR1 and CDR2 sequences are SEHNR and FQNEAQ (reference sequence). V lost 5 bases, J lost 8 bases, and 18 bases lay in between. CDR3 bases: TGTGCCAGCAGCAGCGGGACATATGCGGGGGAAAAACTGTTTTTT. This encodes CASSSGTYAGEKLFF.

This chain links TRBV10-2 with TRBJ1-2; D not certain. V was trimmed by 7 bases and J by 7 bases, leaving 13 bases between them. The CDR3 length is 12 residues. From germline, CDR1 is WSHSY and CDR2 SAAADI. CDR3 protein: CASKPADGGYTF. The CDR3, as DNA: TGCGCCAGCAAGCCCGCGGACGGTGGCTACACCTTC.

The CDR3 DNA reads TGTGCCAGCAGTTACGATGTAGGGAACGAGCAGTACTTC. Its translation: CASSYDVGNEQYF. The V and J genes are TRBV6-5 and TRBJ2-7; D is ambiguous. The CDR3 consists of 13 residues. The ends were cut back, 2 bases at V and 5 bases at J, with 10 bases in the middle. Looked up from germline, CDR1 is MNHEY and CDR2 is SVGAGI.

This sequence joins TRBV15 and TRBJ1-2, with D possibly matching TRBD1 (6 bases). CDR1 and CDR2 (germline): LNHNV, YYDKDF (reference sequence). The CDR3 sequence is 16 residues long. V lost 0 bases, J lost 1 base, and 12 bases lay in between. The CDR3 nucleotides are TGTGCCACCAGCAGAGATCAGCGGACAGTTAACTATGGCTACACCTTC. As protein: CATSRDQRTVNYGYTF.